The 15 T cell receptor beta chains below come from one sample, sequenced in a study of blood T cell repertoires in COVID-19. TCRdb keeps only in-frame clones here, not all; method: immunoSEQ multiplex PCR. The sample shows 120,000 to 150,000 clones, around 87% of them seen only once. The material sequenced was PBMCs or T cells enriched from blood (not recorded which). These receptors came from a woman under 40 with acute COVID-19.

The chain links TRBV28 to TRBJ1-6; TRBD1 matches 7 bases. With 7 bases clipped from V and 5 bases from J, the junction kept 8 bases outside the gene matches. The CDR3 extends over 15 amino acids. Germline CDR1 is MDHEN and CDR2 is SYDVKM. CDR3 amino acids: CASKGQKSDNSPLHF. CDR3 nucleotide sequence: TGTGCCAGCAAGGGACAGAAAAGTGATAATTCACCCCTCCACTTT.

The chain uses TRBV4-3 and TRBJ2-6; D unclear. From germline, CDR1 is LGHNA and CDR2 YSLEER. This CDR3 region has 16 residues. V gave up 0 bases and J gave up 0 bases, with 6 bases separating them. The DNA of the CDR3 is TGCGCCAGCAGCCAAGATCTCGGCTCTGGGGCCAACGTCCTGACTTTC. Amino acids: CASSQDLGSGANVLTF.

The chain joins TRBV5-1 to TRBJ2-2; perhaps TRBD2 as D (5 bases). The V gene lost 1 base and the J gene lost 1 base, with 11 bases spanning the gap. CDR1 is SGHRS, CDR2 YFSETQ, per germline. This CDR3 has 16 amino acids. The CDR3 DNA reads TGCGCCAGCAGCTTGCTCAGCGGAAGGAACACCGGGGAGCTGTTTTTT. Encoded protein: CASSLLSGRNTGELFF. Looking up the rest from reference TRBV5-1 and TRBJ2-2 gives the full variable domain: KAGVTQTPRYLIKTRGQQVTLSCSPISGHRSVSWYQQTPGQGLQFLFEYFSETQRNKGNFPGRFSGRQFSNSRSEMNVSTLELGDSALYLCASSLLSGRNTGELFFGEGSRLTVL.

The chain's CDR3 is CASRTGLGGNTIYF. The CDR3 bases are TGTGCCAGCAGGACAGGGCTTGGGGGAAACACCATATATTTT. The chain uses TRBV28 and TRBJ1-3; 7 positions agree with TRBD1. This CDR3 spans 14 amino acids. Trimming at V came to 6 bases and at J to 4 bases, leaving 6 bases not matched to a gene. From germline, CDR1 is MDHEN and CDR2 SYDVKM.

The sample holds a few counts of this clone. This chain links TRBV24-1 with TRBJ1-2, with 7 bases aligning to TRBD1. The junction had 8 bases not matched to a gene; V was cut back by 4 bases and J by 4 bases. Germline V gene data show CDR1 as KGHDR and CDR2 as SFDVKD. The CDR3 extends over 15 amino acids. This CDR3 is CATSEPGQAVYGYTF. CDR3 in DNA: TGTGCCACCAGTGAGCCCGGACAGGCGGTCTATGGCTACACCTTC.

The table lists this clone with a count of one. The gene calls are TRBV2 and TRBJ1-2, with D tentatively TRBD1 (6 bases). V lost 4 bases and J lost 5, with 14 bases in between. Per germline, CDR1 SNHLY and CDR2 FYNNEI. This CDR3 region has 14 residues. Here the CDR3 DNA reads TGTGCCAGCAGTGGGGGGACAAGAGATTATGGCTACACCTTC. It codes for CASSGGTRDYGYTF.

This chain uses TRBV3-1 (or the pseudogene TRBV3-2) with TRBJ2-7; 8 nucleotides agree with TRBD2. CDR3 length: 15 amino acids. V shed 0 bases, J shed 5 bases, and the junction held 6 bases outside the gene matches. Looked up from germline, CDR1 is LGHDT and CDR2 is YNNKEL (reference sequence). The chain's CDR3 is CASSQERPGGNEQYF. In DNA form, the CDR3 reads TGTGCCAGCAGCCAAGAGAGACCGGGAGGGAACGAGCAGTACTTC.

The chain carries TRBV7-8 and TRBJ1-1; D ambiguous. The germline V gene encodes CDR1 SGHVS and CDR2 FQNEAQ. The V end was cut by 5 bases, the J end by 5 bases, with 18 bases between. The length of the CDR3 is 15 residues. The CDR3 DNA reads TGTGCCAGCAGCCCCCTCGGCCTCGGAGGGACTGAAGCTTTCTTT. Protein sequence: CASSPLGLGGTEAFF.

V is TRBV2 and J is TRBJ1-2, with a possible D match to TRBD1 (5 bases). This CDR3 comprises 15 residues. CDR1 and CDR2 (germline): SNHLY, FYNNEI. The germline V and J ends were trimmed by 1 base and 1 base, with 10 bases remaining between them. The CDR3 here is CASSEEAGINYGYTF. Written as DNA, the CDR3 is TGTGCCAGCAGTGAAGAGGCAGGGATTAACTATGGCTACACCTTC.

This clone was observed a handful of times. CDR3 region: CASSGGLAGGPFGTDTQYF. The CDR3 DNA follows: TGTGCCAGCAGCGGCGGACTAGCGGGAGGGCCGTTTGGCACAGATACGCAGTATTTT. V usage is TRBV13 and J usage is TRBJ2-3; TRBD2 matches at 15 bases. The length of the CDR3 is 19 residues. The ends lost 5 bases at V and 1 base at J; junction bases unmatched: 10. In germline, CDR1 is PRHDT, CDR2 FYEKMQ (reference sequence).

CDR3 nucleotide sequence: TGTGCCAGCAGCTTAAGTTTACGGGCCTACGAGCAGTACTTC. It specifies CASSLSLRAYEQYF. V usage is TRBV5-6 and J usage is TRBJ2-7, with D unclear. Germline CDR1 is SGHDT and CDR2 is YYEEEE. The CDR3 is 14 amino acids. The V and J ends lost 2 bases and 2 bases respectively, with 11 bases between them.

This chain uses TRBV27 with TRBJ2-1; D gene ambiguous. The CDR3 is 14 residues long. CDR1 is MNHEY, CDR2 SMNVEV, per germline (reference sequence). V lost 3 bases, J lost 4 bases, and 10 bases lay in between. Here the CDR3 reads CASSFSPSYNEQFF. In DNA, the CDR3 is TGTGCCAGCAGTTTCTCCCCCTCTTACAATGAGCAGTTCTTC.

This sequence joins TRBV5-1 and TRBJ2-7; perhaps TRBD1 as D (5 bases). This CDR3 has 14 residues. Germline V gene data show CDR1 as SGHRS and CDR2 as YFSETQ. Between the trimmed V and J ends, which lost 2 bases and 5 bases, there was a span of 14 bases. This CDR3 is CASSLQMDKDEQYF. The CDR3 nucleotides read TGCGCCAGCAGCTTACAGATGGACAAGGACGAGCAGTACTTC.

The chain employs TRBV3-1 (or the pseudogene TRBV3-2) and TRBJ2-7, with D tentatively TRBD2 (6 bases). Germline CDR1 and CDR2: LGHDT and YNNKEL (reference sequence). V was pared by 5 bases and J by 4 bases, with 9 bases between. The CDR3 runs to 12 residues. This CDR3 reads CASSWAGYEQYF. Written as DNA, the CDR3 is TGTGCCAGCAGCTGGGCGGGATACGAGCAGTACTTC.

The V and J genes are TRBV27 and TRBJ1-4, with D uncertain. Trimming took off 5 bases at V and 0 bases at J, with 13 bases between the two ends. The CDR3 consists of 16 residues. The germline gives CDR1 MNHEY, CDR2 SMNVEV (reference sequence). Here the CDR3 DNA reads TGTGCCAGCAGTCCGGCCCGAGGGACAACTAATGAAAAACTGTTTTTT. Its protein product is CASSPARGTTNEKLFF.